The sample holds many counts of the clone carrying this T cell receptor (beta chain). What it binds is not known. The sample belongs to a study of early T cells in non-severe SARS-CoV-2 infection. Study-level information: The sequenced material was bulk RNA from unsorted whole blood, and its chains were unpaired. Study-level results: Clonotype matching in VDJdb favored anti-spike CD8 responses and did not capture private and CD4 specificities.

TCRdb itself ran the 5' RACE reads through MiXCR, one entry per CDR3 protein. This sample carries over 50,000 distinct CDR3 sequences, roughly 13% of them seen once, and the ten largest clones take 2.5% to 3%. The CDR3 loop spans 16 amino acids. Germline CDR1 SGHNT, CDR2 YYREEE (reference sequence). Trimming took off 7 bases at V and 4 bases at J, with 20 bases between the two ends. V and J are TRBV5-4 and TRBJ2-2; tentatively, D is TRBD1 (6 bases). The source material was whole blood. This TCR came from an adult who was a healthcare worker with PCR-confirmed SARS-CoV-2 infection or an uninfected control (not recorded which). CDR3 sequence reads: CASGPLIQGGTGELFF. The CDR3 DNA follows: TGTGCCAGCGGGCCATTGATACAGGGTGGCACCGGGGAGCTGTTTTTT.